Each of the 8 T cell receptor beta chains below was sequenced from the same sample in a study of blood T cell repertoires in COVID-19. Clones were read by immunoSEQ multiplex PCR, and TCRdb kept only the in-frame ones, dropping some. The sample contains roughly 70,000 clones, around 89% of which appear only once. The sequenced sample consisted of peripheral blood. These receptors were taken from a woman aged 80 or over with active COVID-19.

The chain uses TRBV18 and TRBJ2-1; tentative D call: TRBD2 (6 bases). Between the trimmed V and J ends, which lost 8 bases and 7 bases, there was a span of 18 bases. This CDR3 spans 14 amino acids. CDR1 and CDR2 from the germline V gene are KGHSH and LQKENI. The CDR3 region is CASEDGTQFNEQFF. DNA for the CDR3: TGTGCCAGCGAAGACGGGACTCAGTTTAATGAGCAGTTCTTC.

This clone was observed a single time. This chain joins TRBV12-3 or TRBV12-4 and TRBJ1-4; D unclear. The V end was cut by 3 bases, the J end by 8 bases, with 10 bases between. The CDR3 is 13 amino acids. The DNA of the CDR3 is TGTGCCAGCAGTTTTTTGGGAGACGAAAAACTGTTTTTT. Translation: CASSFLGDEKLFF.

The chain joins TRBV6-5 to TRBJ1-3; 9 bases are shared with TRBD1. With 2 bases clipped from V and 6 bases from J, the junction kept 5 bases outside the gene matches. CDR3 length equals 15 residues. The germline CDR1 and CDR2 sequences are MNHEY and SVGAGI. The CDR3 region has the DNA TGTGCCAGCAGTTACCCGGACAGGGGAGAAAACACCATATATTTT. Protein sequence: CASSYPDRGENTIYF.

The chain recombines TRBV14 with TRBJ2-5, with 8 bases matching TRBD1. The trim removed 4 bases at V and 4 bases at J, leaving 11 bases unmatched. This CDR3 has 16 residues. Per germline, CDR1 SGHDN and CDR2 FVKESK. This CDR3 reads CASSPDTDRVGETQYF. In DNA, the CDR3 is TGTGCCAGCAGCCCAGATACGGACAGGGTTGGAGAGACCCAGTACTTC.

V is TRBV6-5 and J is TRBJ2-5; 7 bases agree with TRBD2. This CDR3 is built from 15 residues. CDR1 is MNHEY and CDR2 is SVGAGI in the germline V gene. The V segment lost 2 bases and the J segment 2 bases; nucleotides outside the gene matches: 5. The CDR3: CASSYGGGPQETQYF. CDR3 nucleotide sequence: TGTGCCAGCAGTTACGGCGGGGGTCCTCAAGAGACCCAGTACTTC.

This chain links TRBV10-3 with TRBJ2-2; 9 bases map to TRBD2. The J segment lost 4 bases and the V segment lost 8 bases, leaving 8 bases of the junction unmatched. The CDR3 contains 15 residues. CDR1 is ENHRY and CDR2 is SYGVKD in the germline V gene. The CDR3 spells CAISPAGGFTGELFF. CDR3 in DNA: TGTGCCATCTCTCCCGCGGGAGGGTTCACCGGGGAGCTGTTTTTT.

V gene TRBV5-1 combines with J gene TRBJ1-2; 7 bases are shared with TRBD1. V was clipped by 2 bases and J by 2 bases; unmatched bases: 0. Germline V gene sequence: CDR1 SGHRS, CDR2 YFSETQ. CDR3 length: 13 residues. The chain's CDR3 is CASSLQGNYGYTF. The CDR3 DNA follows: TGCGCCAGCAGCTTACAGGGGAACTATGGCTACACCTTC. The full variable domain, rest sourced from reference TRBV5-1 and TRBJ1-2, is KAGVTQTPRYLIKTRGQQVTLSCSPISGHRSVSWYQQTPGQGLQFLFEYFSETQRNKGNFPGRFSGRQFSNSRSEMNVSTLELGDSALYLCASSLQGNYGYTFGSGTRLTVV.

The chain recombines TRBV19 with TRBJ2-5, with TRBD2 as a possible D gene (6 bases). This CDR3 is 11 amino acids long. The ends were cut back, 4 bases at V and 7 bases at J, with 7 bases in the middle. Germline CDR1 reads LNHDA; CDR2 reads SQIVND (reference sequence). CDR3 in amino acids: CASSNGGTQYF. The CDR3 nucleotides read TGTGCCAGTAGTAACGGGGGGACCCAGTACTTC.